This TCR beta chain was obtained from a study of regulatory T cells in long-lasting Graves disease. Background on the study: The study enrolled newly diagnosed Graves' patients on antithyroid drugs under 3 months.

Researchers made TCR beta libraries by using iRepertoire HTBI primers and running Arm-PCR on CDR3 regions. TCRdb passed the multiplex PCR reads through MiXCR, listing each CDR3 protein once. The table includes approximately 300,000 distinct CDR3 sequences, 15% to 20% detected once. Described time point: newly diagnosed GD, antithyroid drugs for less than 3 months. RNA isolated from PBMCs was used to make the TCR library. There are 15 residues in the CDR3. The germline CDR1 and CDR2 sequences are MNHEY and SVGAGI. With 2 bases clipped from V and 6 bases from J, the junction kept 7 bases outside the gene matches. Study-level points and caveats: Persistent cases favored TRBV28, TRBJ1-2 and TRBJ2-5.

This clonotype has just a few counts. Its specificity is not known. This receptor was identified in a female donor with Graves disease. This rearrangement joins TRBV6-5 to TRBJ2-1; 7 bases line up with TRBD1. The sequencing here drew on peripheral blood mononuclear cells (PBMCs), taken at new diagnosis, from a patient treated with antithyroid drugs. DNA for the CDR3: TGTGCCAGCAGTTACCCCGGAGACAGGGCCAATGAGCAGTTCTTC. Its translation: CASSYPGDRANEQFF.